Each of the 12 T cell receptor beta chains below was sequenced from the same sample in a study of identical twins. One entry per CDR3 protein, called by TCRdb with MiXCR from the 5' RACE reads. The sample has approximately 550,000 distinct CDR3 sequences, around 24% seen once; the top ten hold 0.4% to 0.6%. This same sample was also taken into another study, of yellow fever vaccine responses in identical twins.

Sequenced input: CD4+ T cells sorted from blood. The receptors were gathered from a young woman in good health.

The CDR3 DNA reads as TGTGCCAGCAGCTTTGGGAGAGGGCTTCGCGATGAGCAGTTCTTC. Residues: CASSFGRGLRDEQFF. The rearrangement joins TRBV7-3 to TRBJ2-1, with D possibly being TRBD2 (5 bases). V lost 3 bases, J lost 8 bases, and 17 bases lay in between. The CDR3 sequence is 15 residues long. Germline V gene lookup returns CDR1 SGHTA and CDR2 FQGTGA.

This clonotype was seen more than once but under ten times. This CDR3 is CASSLDGGRIRFGHEQFF. In DNA, the CDR3 is TGCGCCAGCAGCTTGGACGGCGGGAGAATCCGGTTCGGTCATGAGCAGTTCTTC. The gene calls are TRBV5-1 and TRBJ2-1; TRBD2 aligns across 7 bases. Losses at the gene ends were 0 bases for V and 8 bases for J; bases not matched to a gene: 17. Germline V gene sequence: CDR1 SGHRS, CDR2 YFSETQ. This CDR3 is built from 18 residues. Variable domain in full (rest from reference TRBV5-1 and TRBJ2-1): KAGVTQTPRYLIKTRGQQVTLSCSPISGHRSVSWYQQTPGQGLQFLFEYFSETQRNKGNFPGRFSGRQFSNSRSEMNVSTLELGDSALYLCASSLDGGRIRFGHEQFFGPGTRLTVL.

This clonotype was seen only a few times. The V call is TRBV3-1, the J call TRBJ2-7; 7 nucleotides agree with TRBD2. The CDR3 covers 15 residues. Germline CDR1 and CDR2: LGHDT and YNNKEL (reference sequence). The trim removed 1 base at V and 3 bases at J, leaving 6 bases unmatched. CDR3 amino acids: CASSQGGSGGYEQYF. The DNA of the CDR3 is TGTGCCAGCAGCCAAGGTGGGTCGGGAGGCTACGAGCAGTACTTC.

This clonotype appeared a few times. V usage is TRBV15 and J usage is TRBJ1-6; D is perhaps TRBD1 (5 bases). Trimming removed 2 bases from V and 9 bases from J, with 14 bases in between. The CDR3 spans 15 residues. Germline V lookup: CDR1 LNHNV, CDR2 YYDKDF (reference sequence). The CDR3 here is CATSRHPGGGSPLHF. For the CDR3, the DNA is TGTGCCACCAGCAGACATCCCGGGGGAGGTTCACCCCTCCACTTT.

The CDR3 reads CASTPLANTDTQYF. DNA for the CDR3: TGTGCCAGCACCCCACTAGCGAACACAGATACGCAGTATTTT. This chain joins TRBV3-1 and TRBJ2-3; 7 bases agree with TRBD2. V trimming: 7 bases; J trimming: 2 bases; junction bases outside the gene matches: 6. Germline lookup yields CDR1 LGHDT and CDR2 YNNKEL (reference sequence). The CDR3 extends over 14 amino acids.

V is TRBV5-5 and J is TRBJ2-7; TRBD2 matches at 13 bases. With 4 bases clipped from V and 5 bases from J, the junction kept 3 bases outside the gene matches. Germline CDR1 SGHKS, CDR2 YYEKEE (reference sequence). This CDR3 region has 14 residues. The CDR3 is CASSPTSGRDEQYF. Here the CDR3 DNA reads TGTGCCAGCAGCCCCACTAGCGGGAGGGACGAGCAGTACTTC.

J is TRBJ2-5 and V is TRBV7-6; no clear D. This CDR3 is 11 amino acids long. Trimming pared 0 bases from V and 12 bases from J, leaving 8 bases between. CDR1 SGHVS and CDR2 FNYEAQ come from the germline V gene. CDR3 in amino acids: CASSLATSKYF. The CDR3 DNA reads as TGTGCCAGCAGCTTAGCTACATCTAAGTACTTC.

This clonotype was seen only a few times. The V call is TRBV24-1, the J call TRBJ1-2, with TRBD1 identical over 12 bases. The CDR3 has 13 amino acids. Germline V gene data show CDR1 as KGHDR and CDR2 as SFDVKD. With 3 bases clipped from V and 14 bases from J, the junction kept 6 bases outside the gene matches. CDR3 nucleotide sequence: TGTGCCACCAGTGATGGGGACAGGGGGCGCAGAACCTTC. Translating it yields CATSDGDRGRRTF.

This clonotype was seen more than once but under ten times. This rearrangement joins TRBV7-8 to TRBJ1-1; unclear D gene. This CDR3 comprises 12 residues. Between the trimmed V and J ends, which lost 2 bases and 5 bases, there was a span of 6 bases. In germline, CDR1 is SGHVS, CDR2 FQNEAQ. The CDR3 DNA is TGTGCCAGCAGCTTAACCGGTACTGAAGCTTTCTTT. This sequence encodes CASSLTGTEAFF.

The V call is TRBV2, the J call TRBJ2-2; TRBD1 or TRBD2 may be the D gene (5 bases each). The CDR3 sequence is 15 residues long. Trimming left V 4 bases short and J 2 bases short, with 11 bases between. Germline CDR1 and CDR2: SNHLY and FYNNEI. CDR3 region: CASSAEGPNTGELFF. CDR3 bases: TGTGCCAGCAGTGCCGAGGGACCAAACACCGGGGAGCTGTTTTTT.

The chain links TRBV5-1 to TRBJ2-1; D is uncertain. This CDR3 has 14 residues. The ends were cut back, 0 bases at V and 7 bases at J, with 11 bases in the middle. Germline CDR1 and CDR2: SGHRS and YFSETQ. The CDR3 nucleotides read TGCGCCAGCAGCTTGGTCCGTATCAGAAATGAGCAGTTCTTC. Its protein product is CASSLVRIRNEQFF.

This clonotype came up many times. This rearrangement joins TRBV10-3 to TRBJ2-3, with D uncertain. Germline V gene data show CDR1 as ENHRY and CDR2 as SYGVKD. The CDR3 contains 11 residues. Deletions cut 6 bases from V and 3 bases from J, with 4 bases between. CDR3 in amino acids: CAIRGTDTQYF. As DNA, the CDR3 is TGTGCCATCAGGGGGACAGATACGCAGTATTTT.